The 10 T cell receptor beta chains below were found in one sample sequenced in a study of cytomegalovirus exposure and HLA in healthy donors. Measured with immunoSEQ multiplex PCR; TCRdb has only the in-frame clones, and not every one. The sample yields about 120,000 clones, roughly 90% seen once. Material: PBMCs. These receptors originate from a woman younger than 35 in good health and CMV-seropositive.

The V call is TRBV7-9, the J call TRBJ2-2; D is undetermined. With 2 bases removed from V and 6 bases from J, the gap between germline ends came to 10 bases. This CDR3 spans 14 amino acids. The germline CDR1 and CDR2 sequences are SEHNR and FQNEAQ (reference sequence). Here the CDR3 DNA reads TGTGCCAGCAGCTTAAACCCGGTCGCCGGGGAGCTGTTTTTT. Protein sequence: CASSLNPVAGELFF.

This chain connects TRBV5-4 to TRBJ1-3; no firm D call. CDR3 length: 15 residues. Between the trimmed V and J ends, which lost 4 bases and 0 bases, there was a span of 11 bases. The germline CDR1 and CDR2 sequences are SGHNT and YYREEE (reference sequence). CDR3 bases: TGTGCCAGCAGCGCCCGGGAAAGCTCTGGAAACACCATATATTTT. Translated: CASSARESSGNTIYF.

The V call is TRBV6-1, the J call TRBJ1-4; D is perhaps TRBD1 (6 bases). Germline assignment: CDR1 MNHNS and CDR2 SASEGT. This CDR3 is built from 14 residues. Trimming cost V 5 bases and J 1 base, with 8 bases left between them. The CDR3 DNA reads TGTGCCAGCAGTCGGACAGTAACTAATGAAAAACTGTTTTTT. It yields the protein CASSRTVTNEKLFF.

The chain combines TRBV4-1 with TRBJ2-7; D gene unclear. Germline V gene data show CDR1 as MGHRA and CDR2 as YSYEKL. This CDR3 has 13 amino acids. V lost 1 base, J lost 3 bases, and 7 bases lay in between. The CDR3 DNA reads as TGCGCCAGCAGCCAAGTCGTCGGCTACGAGCAGTACTTC. Translation gives CASSQVVGYEQYF.

This chain uses TRBV9 with TRBJ2-7; TRBD1 agrees at 10 bases. The CDR3 covers 15 residues. Germline V CDR1 and CDR2: SGDLS, YYNGEE. V lost 2 bases, J lost 2 bases, and 4 bases stayed unmatched. DNA of the CDR3: TGTGCCAGCAGCGTTGGACAGGGGGTCCCCTACGAGCAGTACTTC. The encoded protein is CASSVGQGVPYEQYF.

This clone was observed a handful of times. The chain carries TRBV6-5 and TRBJ1-2; D gene unclear. CDR1 is MNHEY and CDR2 is SVGAGI in the germline V gene. Trimming removed 2 bases at V and 7 bases at J, with 17 bases between. The CDR3 extends over 15 amino acids. The CDR3, as DNA: TGTGCCAGCAGTTACGATACGGGAGCGTCACTTGGCTACACCTTC. This encodes CASSYDTGASLGYTF.

The chain employs TRBV2 and TRBJ1-4, with 7 positions matching TRBD1. CDR1 is SNHLY and CDR2 is FYNNEI in the germline V gene. Trimming took 7 bases from V and 6 from J; bases not matched to a gene: 14. The CDR3 length is 16 residues. The CDR3 DNA follows: TGTGCCAGCATCCAGACCCTGACAGGGATTTATGAAAAACTGTTTTTT. Translating gives CASIQTLTGIYEKLFF.

The chain couples TRBV4-1 to TRBJ2-7, with 11 bases that match TRBD2. The CDR3 contains 17 residues. Germline loops: CDR1 MGHRA, CDR2 YSYEKL. The V and J ends lost 4 bases and 7 bases, in that order; junction bases with no gene match: 15. CDR3 in DNA: TGCGCCAGCAGCCCAAGGCAGGGACTAGCGGTCCTAAGGGAGCAGTACTTC. Its translation is CASSPRQGLAVLREQYF.

The chain employs TRBV5-1 and TRBJ2-3; 9 positions agree with TRBD1. Germline trimming cut 4 bases from V and 6 bases from J; bases unmatched to any gene: 3. This CDR3 has 13 amino acids. Germline CDR1 is SGHRS and CDR2 is YFSETQ. The chain's CDR3 is CASSLDRGDTQYF. The CDR3 DNA reads TGCGCCAGCAGCCTGGACAGGGGTGATACGCAGTATTTT.

This clone was detected only once. The chain combines TRBV5-1 with TRBJ2-5; possibly TRBD2 for D (6 bases). CDR1 SGHRS and CDR2 YFSETQ come from the germline V gene. This CDR3 is 14 amino acids long. Trimming removed 3 bases at V and 5 bases at J, with 14 bases between. The CDR3 sequence is CASSWGIRGETQYF. CDR3 DNA: TGCGCCAGCAGCTGGGGGATCCGGGGGGAGACCCAGTACTTC.